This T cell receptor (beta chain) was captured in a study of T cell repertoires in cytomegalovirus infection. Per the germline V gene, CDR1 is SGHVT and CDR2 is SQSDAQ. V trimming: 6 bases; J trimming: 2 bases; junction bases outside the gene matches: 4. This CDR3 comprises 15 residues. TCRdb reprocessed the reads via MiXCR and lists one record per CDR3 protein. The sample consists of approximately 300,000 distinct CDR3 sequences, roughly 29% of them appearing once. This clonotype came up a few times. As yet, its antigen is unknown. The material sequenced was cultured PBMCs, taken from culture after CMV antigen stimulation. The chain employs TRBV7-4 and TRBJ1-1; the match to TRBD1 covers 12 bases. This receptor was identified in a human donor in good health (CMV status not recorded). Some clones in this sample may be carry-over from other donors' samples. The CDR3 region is CASSFGTGGNTEAFF. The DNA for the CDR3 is TGTGCCAGCAGTTTCGGGACAGGGGGCAACACTGAAGCTTTCTTT.